This is a list of T cell receptor beta chains from one sample in a study of T cells of healthy individuals. TCRdb reprocessed the 5' RACE reads with MiXCR, giving one entry per CDR3 protein. Of around 53,000 distinct CDR3 sequences in the sample, over 12% were seen once. All receptors derive from a human donor in good health. Each CDR3 is given with its conserved first and last residue. A D gene is named only where the DNA matches it firmly. The size entry is marked missing in some rows and otherwise reads once, few, many or a size class.

clone size | J gene | D gene | V gene | CDR3 DNA | CDR3 protein
few | TRBJ1-2 | . | TRBV5-1 | TGCGCCAGCAGCTTGGGACCGGGACAAATTACTAACTATGGCTACACCTTC | CASSLGPGQITNYGYTF
. | TRBJ1-2 | . | TRBV19 | TGTGCCAGTAGTCGGACGTTTGGCTACACCTTC | CASSRTFGYTF
many | TRBJ1-5 | . | TRBV19 | TGTGCCAGTAGTATGCAGGGTTACAATCAGCCCCAGCATTTT | CASSMQGYNQPQHF
. | TRBJ1-4 | . | TRBV5-1 | TGCGCCAGCACCCCCGGGGGGCCATCAACTAATGAAAAACTGTTTTTT | CASTPGGPSTNEKLFF
. | TRBJ2-6 | TRBD2 | TRBV28 | TGTGCCAGCAGCCAGGGACGGGGGGTCGCTGGGGCCAACGTCCTGACTTTC | CASSQGRGVAGANVLTF
many | TRBJ2-1 | . | TRBV6-6 | TGTGCCAGCAGTTCTGGAGCGGATGGTTACAATGAGCAGTTCTTC | CASSSGADGYNEQFF
few | TRBJ2-1 | TRBD1 | TRBV4-1 | TGCGCCAGCAGCCTAATGGGCACAGGGGCCTACAATGAGCAGTTCTTC | CASSLMGTGAYNEQFF
few | TRBJ2-3 | . | TRBV9 | TGTGCCAGCAGCATTCAGGGAAGCACAGATACGCAGTATTTT | CASSIQGSTDTQYF
many | TRBJ2-3 | . | TRBV21-1 | TGTGCCAGCAGCAAAATTCGCAGGGGGCGGACAGATACGCAGTATTTT | CASSKIRRGRTDTQYF
. | TRBJ2-1 | . | TRBV27 | TGTGCCAGCGGATCCCTGCCCGTCACCTACAATGAGCAGTTCTTC | CASGSLPVTYNEQFF
few | TRBJ2-3 | TRBD1 | TRBV4-3 | TGCGCCAGCAGCCGCCGACAGGGGGCAGCCGGAAATACGCAGTATTTT | CASSRRQGAAGNTQYF
. | TRBJ1-5 | . | TRBV5-1 | TGCGCCAGCAGCTTGGGTGCGGGTGATCAGCCCCAGCATTTT | CASSLGAGDQPQHF
many | TRBJ1-1 | . | TRBV2 | TGTGCCAGCAGACCGGACGGTCACTGGGAAGCTTTCTTT | CASRPDGHWEAFF
many | TRBJ1-2 | . | TRBV7-2 | TGTGCCAGCAGCGCAGTCCTCAGGAGCTCAACCCTCGATGGCTACACCTTC | CASSAVLRSSTLDGYTF
many | TRBJ1-1 | . | TRBV6-2/TRBV6-3 | TGTGCCAGCAGGACGGGCGTCACTGAAGCTTTCTTT | CASRTGVTEAFF
few | TRBJ1-5 | TRBD1 | TRBV9 | TGTGCCAGCAGCGCTGGGACAGCTCGTCAGCCCCAGCATTTT | CASSAGTARQPQHF
few | TRBJ2-5 | . | TRBV7-6 | TGTGCCAGCAGCTTAGGTACAGGGCTCTGGGAGACCCAGTACTTC | CASSLGTGLWETQYF
. | TRBJ2-1 | TRBD2 | TRBV19 | TGTGCCAGTAGTACTAGCGGGGTTAATGAGCAGTTCTTC | CASSTSGVNEQFF
many | TRBJ2-5 | TRBD2 | TRBV7-2 | TGTGCCAGCAGCTCCCTTAGTCGACTAGCGGGAAGGGAGACCCAGTACTTC | CASSSLSRLAGRETQYF
. | TRBJ1-3 | . | TRBV6-5 | TGTGCCAGCAGTTACTCTGGCTCTGGAAACACCATATATTTT | CASSYSGSGNTIYF
. | TRBJ1-2 | . | TRBV20-1 | TGCAGTGCCGGTGATCAGGGTGGCTACACCTTC | CSAGDQGGYTF
. | TRBJ2-1 | TRBD2 | TRBV11-2 | TGTGCCAGCAGCTCAGGACTAGCAGACAATGAGCAGTTCTTC | CASSSGLADNEQFF
. | TRBJ2-3 | TRBD2 | TRBV29-1 | TGCAGCATCGGGACTAGCGGGAGCACAGATACGCAGTATTTT | CSIGTSGSTDTQYF
many | TRBJ2-7 | TRBD1 | TRBV4-3 | TGCGCCAGCAGCCAAGATGAGGGGGCGGGCCCCTACGAGCAGTACTTC | CASSQDEGAGPYEQYF
many | TRBJ1-2 | . | TRBV5-1 | TGCGCCAGCAGCTTCCAACAGGGAGATGGCTACACCTTC | CASSFQQGDGYTF
. | TRBJ1-1 | . | TRBV11-2 | TGTGCCAGCAGCCTACGCCTGACCCCGAACACTGAAGCTTTCTTT | CASSLRLTPNTEAFF
. | TRBJ2-3 | . | TRBV2 | TGTGCCAGCAGTGAAGGACTGACGCAGTATTTT | CASSEGLTQYF
many | TRBJ2-7 | TRBD1 | TRBV7-2 | TGTGCCAGCAGAGAGACAGGGGGTCTGGAGCAGTACTTC | CASRETGGLEQYF
few | TRBJ2-1 | TRBD2 | TRBV11-2 | TGTGCCAGCAACACGGAGGGCGGGAGGGTGAATGAGCAGTTCTTC | CASNTEGGRVNEQFF
. | TRBJ2-7 | TRBD2 | TRBV7-9 | TGTGCCAGCAGCTTCCTAGCGGAGAGGCTGAACGAGCAGTACTTC | CASSFLAERLNEQYF
. | TRBJ1-6 | . | TRBV7-2 | TGTGCCAGCAGCTTAGTTGGAACTGGGGTTGTATCCAATTCACCCCTCCACTTT | CASSLVGTGVVSNSPLHF
many | TRBJ2-5 | . | TRBV13 | TGTGCCAGCAGCCCTATCGACCCGACGTACCAAGAGACCCAGTACTTC | CASSPIDPTYQETQYF
many | TRBJ1-6 | . | TRBV13 | TGTGCCAGCAGCGAGCAGAGCTCCTATAATTCACCCCTCCACTTT | CASSEQSSYNSPLHF
. | TRBJ1-2 | . | TRBV29-1 | TGCAGCGTTGATATCGGCAGCTCCTATGGCTACACCTTC | CSVDIGSSYGYTF
. | TRBJ1-1 | . | TRBV20-1 | TGCAGTGCGGTTTTAGGGTTGGAGGCTTTCTTT | CSAVLGLEAFF
. | TRBJ1-2 | TRBD1 | TRBV29-1 | TGCAGCGTTTCGACAGGGGGAAGTAATGGCTACACCTTC | CSVSTGGSNGYTF
many | TRBJ2-1 | TRBD1 | TRBV4-3 | TGCGCCAGCAGCCATCCCATGGGCCGGGACAGACGGGGCGAGGGTTACAATGAGCAGTTCTTC | CASSHPMGRDRRGEGYNEQFF
many | TRBJ2-7 | . | TRBV6-5 | TGTGCCAGCAGTTACGGGGCCAGGGGCGGCGAGCAGTACTTC | CASSYGARGGEQYF
many | TRBJ2-1 | . | TRBV29-1 | TGCAGCGTACGGCCTTACAATGAGCAGTTCTTC | CSVRPYNEQFF
many | TRBJ1-1 | . | TRBV28 | TGTGCCACTGAGGGGAACACTGAAGCTTTCTTT | CATEGNTEAFF
. | TRBJ2-6 | TRBD2 | TRBV6-2/TRBV6-3 | TGTGCCAGCAGTTACTACCTAGCGGGAGGGACTTCTGGGGCCAACGTCCTGACTTTC | CASSYYLAGGTSGANVLTF
. | TRBJ1-2 | . | TRBV19 | TGTGCCACCGGTAGTTGGGGCCGGGACTATGGCTACACCTTC | CATGSWGRDYGYTF
few | TRBJ1-6 | . | TRBV30 | TGTGCCTGGAGTGTCACAAACTCACCCCTCCACTTT | CAWSVTNSPLHF
. | TRBJ2-3 | . | TRBV20-1 | TGCAGTGCTAGTCGGCCTAGCACAGATACGCAGTATTTT | CSASRPSTDTQYF
. | TRBJ1-2 | TRBD1 | TRBV12-3/TRBV12-4 | TGTGCCAGCATTAACCGGGACAGGGGGCCCAATGGCTACACCTTC | CASINRDRGPNGYTF
. | TRBJ2-5 | TRBD2 | TRBV6-5 | TGTGCCAGCAGTTACCTTCCCGGGGCGCGGGGGGGAGAGACCCAGTACTTC | CASSYLPGARGGETQYF
many | TRBJ2-3 | TRBD2 | TRBV5-4 | TGTGCCAGCAGCTTATATTCTAGCGGGAGCACAGATACGCAGTATTTT | CASSLYSSGSTDTQYF
. | TRBJ1-1 | . | TRBV28 | TGTGCCAGCAGTCCCACGGCAGGGAAGAGTACTGAAGCTTTCTTT | CASSPTAGKSTEAFF
many | TRBJ2-1 | TRBD2 | TRBV6-6 | TGTGCCAGCAGTTATAGCGGGGGTCAAACCTACAATGAGCAGTTCTTC | CASSYSGGQTYNEQFF